Shown below are 22 T cell receptor beta chains from a single sample sequenced in a study of cytomegalovirus exposure and HLA in healthy donors (dated by TCRdb to the late 2010s). Library generation was performed with the immunoSEQ multiplex PCR assay. A mixture of 60 forward primers for TCR Vbeta segments and 13 reverse primers for TCR Jbeta segments was used in the multiplex PCR. In TCRdb, the immuneACCESS table is reduced to in-frame sequences with V and J assigned. These tables do not hold every clone; where another copy was compared, an unresolved V gene accounts for under half, and the others remain unexplained. Across this sample there are 150,000 or so clones, with over 70% seen only once. Roughly 3% of the sample is taken by the ten largest. The sequencing input was PBMCs. These receptors all come from a woman aged 50 to 60 in good health and CMV-seropositive.

The rearrangement joins TRBV5-1 to TRBJ1-2; 7 bases map to TRBD1. The CDR3 is 16 residues long. The germline V gene encodes CDR1 SGHRS and CDR2 YFSETQ. V was pared by 2 bases and J by 6 bases, with 13 bases of the junction left unmatched. For the CDR3, the DNA is TGCGCCAGCAGCTTATTTGGCACCGGGACAGAGGATGGCTACACCTTC. Its protein product is CASSLFGTGTEDGYTF.

V is TRBV7-9 and J is TRBJ1-2; TRBD1 is a possible D gene (5 bases). Germline CDR1 and CDR2: SEHNR and FQNEAQ (reference sequence). CDR3 size: 15 residues. Between the trimmed V and J ends, which lost 5 bases and 4 bases, there was a span of 17 bases. The CDR3 DNA sequence: TGTGCCAGCAGCCCCCGGGACCGGGGGAGCTATGGCTACACCTTC. This encodes CASSPRDRGSYGYTF.

This chain joins TRBV6-1 and TRBJ2-5, with 7 bases aligning to TRBD1. Losses at the gene ends were 8 bases for V and 7 bases for J; bases not matched to a gene: 13. In germline, CDR1 is MNHNS, CDR2 SASEGT. This CDR3 is built from 14 residues. The CDR3 region has the DNA TGTGCCAGCCCATCTACAGGGGCGTTCGCGACCCAGTACTTC. Amino acid sequence: CASPSTGAFATQYF.

V is TRBV14 and J is TRBJ1-2; TRBD1 aligns across 9 bases. The CDR3 runs to 16 residues. CDR1 SGHDN and CDR2 FVKESK come from the germline V gene. With 3 bases clipped from V and 7 bases from J, the junction kept 12 bases outside the gene matches. For the CDR3, the DNA is TGTGCCAGCAGCCACCGGACAGGGGCGGGAGGAGGTGGCTACACCTTC. Translation gives CASSHRTGAGGGGYTF.

This chain connects TRBV19 to TRBJ2-7, with 11 bases fitting TRBD1. The CDR3 has 13 residues. The junction had 3 bases not matched to a gene; V was cut back by 5 bases and J by 6 bases. Germline V gene lookup returns CDR1 LNHDA and CDR2 SQIVND (reference sequence). DNA of the CDR3: TGTGCCAGTAGTTTTGGACAGGGGGCCGAGCAGTACTTC. Amino acid sequence: CASSFGQGAEQYF.

This clone was seen only a few times. The rearrangement uses TRBV5-1 and TRBJ1-1, with a tentative D call TRBD1 (6 bases). This CDR3 contains 14 residues. Germline CDR1 is SGHRS and CDR2 is YFSETQ. Trimming left V 4 bases short and J 1 base short, with 11 bases between. The CDR3 spells CASSVTGSNTEAFF. CDR3 bases: TGCGCCAGCAGCGTGACAGGATCGAACACTGAAGCTTTCTTT. The full variable domain, rest sourced from reference TRBV5-1 and TRBJ1-1, is KAGVTQTPRYLIKTRGQQVTLSCSPISGHRSVSWYQQTPGQGLQFLFEYFSETQRNKGNFPGRFSGRQFSNSRSEMNVSTLELGDSALYLCASSVTGSNTEAFFGQGTRLTVV.

This clone was detected only a few times. J is TRBJ2-7 and V is TRBV5-6; TRBD1 matches 7 bases. The trim removed 4 bases at V and 4 bases at J, leaving 11 bases unmatched. From germline, CDR1 is SGHDT and CDR2 YYEEEE. The CDR3 has 15 residues. The CDR3 here is CASSPRTGGSYEQYF. In DNA form, the CDR3 reads TGTGCCAGCAGCCCTAGGACAGGCGGGTCGTACGAGCAGTACTTC.

The chain combines TRBV9 with TRBJ2-3, with D perhaps TRBD2 (5 bases). V gave up 4 bases and J gave up 0 bases, with 15 bases separating them. Looked up from germline, CDR1 is SGDLS and CDR2 is YYNGEE. There are 16 residues in the CDR3. In DNA, the CDR3 is TGTGCCAGCAGCCCCCGCCCGGGGTCTAGCACAGATACGCAGTATTTT. Residues: CASSPRPGSSTDTQYF.

The V gene is TRBV29-1, the J gene TRBJ1-2; D is uncertain. The germline V and J ends were trimmed by 6 bases and 3 bases, with 11 bases remaining between them. From germline, CDR1 is SQVTM and CDR2 ANQGSEA. This CDR3 contains 12 residues. The CDR3 nucleotides read TGCAGCGTGGTCTCCTCGGACTATGGCTACACCTTC. Its protein is CSVVSSDYGYTF.

The V call is TRBV29-1, the J call TRBJ2-3, with 12 bases fitting TRBD2. Per germline, CDR1 SQVTM and CDR2 ANQGSEA. J gave up 8 bases and V 6 bases, and 6 bases lay outside the gene matches. The CDR3 totals 13 residues. The CDR3 nucleotides are TGCAGCGTGGAACTAGCGGGAGGTGTTACGCAGTATTTT. This encodes CSVELAGGVTQYF.

The rearrangement links TRBV11-2 to TRBJ2-1, with 9 bases matching TRBD2. V shed 5 bases, J shed 4 bases, and the junction held 6 bases outside the gene matches. The CDR3 spans 15 residues. CDR1 SGHAT and CDR2 FQNNGV come from the germline V gene. The CDR3 DNA follows: TGTGCCAGCAGCCAAGGACTAGCGTCTTACAATGAGCAGTTCTTC. The encoded protein is CASSQGLASYNEQFF.

CDR3 sequence (DNA): TGCGCCAGCAGCCAAGAGTACGGCACTGAAGCTTTCTTT. The encoded protein is CASSQEYGTEAFF. This sequence joins TRBV4-3 and TRBJ1-1; unclear D gene. The V gene's germline CDR1 is LGHNA and CDR2 YSLEER. This CDR3 spans 13 amino acids. Trimming left V 0 bases short and J 4 bases short, with 6 bases between.

This sequence joins TRBV28 and TRBJ1-3, with a weak D call TRBD1 (5 bases). V was pared by 2 bases and J by 1 base, with 6 bases between. This CDR3 spans 14 amino acids. The germline V gene has CDR1 MDHEN and CDR2 SYDVKM. The CDR3: CASSLQGSGNTIYF. CDR3 in DNA: TGTGCCAGCAGTTTACAGGGATCTGGAAACACCATATATTTT.

The V call is TRBV5-1, the J call TRBJ2-7; TRBD1 matches 7 bases. V shed 3 bases and J 5 bases; nucleotides not matched to a gene: 8. The length of the CDR3 is 14 residues. Germline assignment: CDR1 SGHRS and CDR2 YFSETQ. The CDR3 loop is CASSSYRQGDEQYF. The CDR3 DNA follows: TGCGCCAGCAGCTCATATCGTCAGGGGGACGAGCAGTACTTC. The full variable domain, in which reference TRBV5-1 and TRBJ2-7 provide the parts outside the CDR3, is KAGVTQTPRYLIKTRGQQVTLSCSPISGHRSVSWYQQTPGQGLQFLFEYFSETQRNKGNFPGRFSGRQFSNSRSEMNVSTLELGDSALYLCASSSYRQGDEQYFGPGTRLTVT.

The rearrangement links TRBV19 to TRBJ2-2, with 8 bases identical to TRBD1. Germline lookup yields CDR1 LNHDA and CDR2 SQIVND (reference sequence). CDR3 size: 16 residues. The V segment lost 6 bases and the J segment 7 bases; nucleotides outside the gene matches: 13. In nucleotides, the CDR3 is TGTGCCAGTAGAAGTTTCAGGACAGGGAGTATCGGGGAGCTGTTTTTT. Residues: CASRSFRTGSIGELFF.

This clone was counted once. The chain carries TRBV4-3 and TRBJ1-1; possibly TRBD1 for D (6 bases). The CDR3 totals 14 residues. Trimming shortened V by 1 base and J by 7 bases, and 13 bases separated the two germline ends. Germline V gene data show CDR1 as LGHNA and CDR2 as YSLEER. The CDR3 DNA follows: TGCGCCAGCAGCCAAGGTGATATCAGGGGTGAAGCTTTCTTT. Its protein is CASSQGDIRGEAFF.

This clone was seen a single time. This chain uses TRBV30 with TRBJ2-2, with D hard to call. Germline CDR1 GTSNPN, CDR2 SVGIG (reference sequence). The CDR3 runs to 12 residues. V was clipped by 2 bases and J by 3 bases, with 4 bases between them. The CDR3 DNA reads as TGTGCCTGGAGTCTGTACACCGGGGAGCTGTTTTTT. Amino acid sequence: CAWSLYTGELFF.

This clone came up a few times. V usage is TRBV30 and J usage is TRBJ2-7; unclear D gene. Germline lookup yields CDR1 GTSNPN and CDR2 SVGIG (reference sequence). This CDR3 region has 12 residues. The V end was cut by 5 bases, the J end by 2 bases, with 10 bases between. CDR3 amino acids: CAWGPSTYEQYF. CDR3 DNA sequence: TGTGCCTGGGGGCCCTCTACCTACGAGCAGTACTTC.

This clone turned up a few times. This chain uses TRBV19 with TRBJ2-7, with 8 nucleotides matching TRBD1. Germline loops: CDR1 LNHDA, CDR2 SQIVND (reference sequence). Trimming removed 10 bases from V and 0 bases from J; junction bases left unmatched: 17. This CDR3 is 17 amino acids long. CDR3 amino acids: CATDLWTGTFSSYEQYF. In DNA, the CDR3 is TGTGCCACCGACCTTTGGACAGGGACCTTTTCCTCCTACGAGCAGTACTTC.

The V gene is TRBV7-2, the J gene TRBJ2-7, with D perhaps matching TRBD2 (5 bases). Germline V gene data show CDR1 as SGHTA and CDR2 as FQGNSA. Trimming pared 1 base from V and 2 bases from J, leaving 12 bases between. This CDR3 is built from 15 residues. The CDR3, as DNA: TGTGCCAGCAGCTTAGATCCTAGCCGAGCCTACGAGCAGTACTTC. It encodes CASSLDPSRAYEQYF.

The rearrangement uses TRBV9 and TRBJ1-2; a possible D gene is TRBD1 (6 bases). Per germline, CDR1 SGDLS and CDR2 YYNGEE. The V end was cut by 0 bases, the J end by 6 bases, with 21 bases between. This CDR3 contains 17 residues. The CDR3 protein is CASSVEAWGRSGDGYTF. CDR3 in DNA: TGTGCCAGCAGCGTAGAGGCCTGGGGCAGGTCAGGGGATGGCTACACCTTC.

The chain recombines TRBV7-8 with TRBJ1-1; maybe TRBD1 (6 bases). This CDR3 contains 14 residues. V lost 7 bases and J 0 bases, leaving 12 bases between the germline ends. Germline CDR1 and CDR2: SGHVS and FQNEAQ. The CDR3 DNA sequence: TGTGCCAGCAACCTCAGGGGTCTGAACACTGAAGCTTTCTTT. It codes for CASNLRGLNTEAFF.